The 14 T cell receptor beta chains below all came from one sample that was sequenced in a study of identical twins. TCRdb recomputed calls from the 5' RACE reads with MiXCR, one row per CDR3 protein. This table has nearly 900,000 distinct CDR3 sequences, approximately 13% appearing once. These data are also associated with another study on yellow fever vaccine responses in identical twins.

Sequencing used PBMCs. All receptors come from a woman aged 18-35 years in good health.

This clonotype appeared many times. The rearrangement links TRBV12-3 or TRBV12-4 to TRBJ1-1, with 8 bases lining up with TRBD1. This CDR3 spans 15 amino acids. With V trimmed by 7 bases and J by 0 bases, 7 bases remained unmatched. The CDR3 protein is CASNRQGTMNTEAFF. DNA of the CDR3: TGTGCCAGCAATCGACAGGGGACAATGAACACTGAAGCTTTCTTT.

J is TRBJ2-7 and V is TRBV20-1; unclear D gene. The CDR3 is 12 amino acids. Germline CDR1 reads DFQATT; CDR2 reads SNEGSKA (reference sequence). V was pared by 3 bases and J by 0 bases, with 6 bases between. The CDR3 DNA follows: TGCAGTGCTAGTCGATACTCCTACGAGCAGTACTTC. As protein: CSASRYSYEQYF.

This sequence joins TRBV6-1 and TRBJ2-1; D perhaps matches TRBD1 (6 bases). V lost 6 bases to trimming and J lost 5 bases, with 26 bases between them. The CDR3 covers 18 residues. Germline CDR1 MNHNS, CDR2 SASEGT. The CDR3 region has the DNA TGTGCCAGCAGCGACCAACCCGAGCCCCGGGACAACAACAATGAGCAGTTCTTC. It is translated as CASSDQPEPRDNNNEQFF.

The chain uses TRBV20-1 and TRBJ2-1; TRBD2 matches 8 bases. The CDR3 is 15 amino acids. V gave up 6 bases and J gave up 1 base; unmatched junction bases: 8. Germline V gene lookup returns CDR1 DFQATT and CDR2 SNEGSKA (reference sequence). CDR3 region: CSADSGGESYNEQFF. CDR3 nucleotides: TGCAGTGCGGACTCGGGGGGGGAGTCCTACAATGAGCAGTTCTTC.

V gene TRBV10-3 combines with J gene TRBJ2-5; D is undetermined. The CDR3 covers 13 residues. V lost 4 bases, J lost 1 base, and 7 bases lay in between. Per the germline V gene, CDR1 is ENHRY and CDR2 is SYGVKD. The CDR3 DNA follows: TGTGCCATCAGTGGTAACGGCCAAGAGACCCAGTACTTC. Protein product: CAISGNGQETQYF.

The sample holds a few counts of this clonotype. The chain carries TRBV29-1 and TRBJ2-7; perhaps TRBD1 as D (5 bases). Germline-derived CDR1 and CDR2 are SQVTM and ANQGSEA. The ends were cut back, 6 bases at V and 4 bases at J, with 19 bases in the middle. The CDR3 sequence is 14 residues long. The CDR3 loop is CSVAIGRATYEQYF. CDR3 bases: TGCAGCGTGGCCATAGGCAGGGCCACTTACGAGCAGTACTTC.

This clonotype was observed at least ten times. In DNA, the CDR3 is TGTGCCAGCAGTTCCGGCATTCACACTCATGGAAACACCATATATTTT. Its protein product is CASSSGIHTHGNTIYF. The rearrangement uses TRBV6-5 and TRBJ1-3; D gene ambiguous. CDR1 and CDR2 (germline): MNHEY, SVGAGI. V lost 4 bases and J 3 bases, leaving 16 bases between the germline ends. The CDR3 consists of 16 residues.

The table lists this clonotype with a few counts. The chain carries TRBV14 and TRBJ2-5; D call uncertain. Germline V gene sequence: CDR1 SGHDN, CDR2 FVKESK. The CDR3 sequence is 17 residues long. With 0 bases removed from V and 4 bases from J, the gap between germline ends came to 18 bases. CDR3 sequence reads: CASSQEPAVGVLETQYF. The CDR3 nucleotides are TGTGCCAGCAGCCAAGAGCCGGCAGTTGGGGTTTTAGAGACCCAGTACTTC.

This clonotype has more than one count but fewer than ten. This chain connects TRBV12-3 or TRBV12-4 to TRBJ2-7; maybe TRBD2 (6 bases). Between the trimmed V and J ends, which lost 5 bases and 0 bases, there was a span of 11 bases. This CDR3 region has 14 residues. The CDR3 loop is CASSAGLHSYEQYV. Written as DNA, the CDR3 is TGTGCCAGCAGTGCGGGACTGCACTCCTACGAGCAGTACGTC.

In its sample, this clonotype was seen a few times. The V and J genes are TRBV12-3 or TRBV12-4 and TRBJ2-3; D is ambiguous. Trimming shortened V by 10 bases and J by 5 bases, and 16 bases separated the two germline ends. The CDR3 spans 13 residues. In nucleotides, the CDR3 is TGTGCCACACTTCGGCGGAGTGGAGATACGCAGTATTTT. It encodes CATLRRSGDTQYF.

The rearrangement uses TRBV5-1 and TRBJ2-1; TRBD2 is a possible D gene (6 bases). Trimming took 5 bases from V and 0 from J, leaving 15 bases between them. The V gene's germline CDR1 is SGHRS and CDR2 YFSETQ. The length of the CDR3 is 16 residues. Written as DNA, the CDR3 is TGCGCCAGCAGTTCCTTCTCGACTAGCTCCTACAATGAGCAGTTCTTC. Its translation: CASSSFSTSSYNEQFF.

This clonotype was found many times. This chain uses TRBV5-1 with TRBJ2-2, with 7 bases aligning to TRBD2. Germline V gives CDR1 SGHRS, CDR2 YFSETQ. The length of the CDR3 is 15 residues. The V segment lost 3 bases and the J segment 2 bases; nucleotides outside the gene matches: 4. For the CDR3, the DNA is TGCGCCAGCAGCTCCCCGACTAGCAACACCGGGGAGCTGTTTTTT. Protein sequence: CASSSPTSNTGELFF.

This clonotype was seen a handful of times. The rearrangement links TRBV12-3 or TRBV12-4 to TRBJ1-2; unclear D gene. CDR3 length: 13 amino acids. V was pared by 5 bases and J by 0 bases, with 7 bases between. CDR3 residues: CASSPLANYGYTF. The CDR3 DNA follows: TGTGCCAGCAGTCCGTTAGCTAACTATGGCTACACCTTC.

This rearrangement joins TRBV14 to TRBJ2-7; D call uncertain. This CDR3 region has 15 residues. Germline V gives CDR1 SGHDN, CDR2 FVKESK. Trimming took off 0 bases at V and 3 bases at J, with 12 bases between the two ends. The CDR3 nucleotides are TGTGCCAGCAGCCAAGAAGTGGCGGAAGTCTACGAGCAGTACTTC. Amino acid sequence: CASSQEVAEVYEQYF.